This T cell receptor beta chain was found in a study of T cell changes during pregnancy in multiple sclerosis. Trimming removed 7 bases from V and 4 bases from J, with 8 bases in between. The CDR3 runs to 12 residues. From germline, CDR1 is MDHEN and CDR2 SYDVKM. Clones were read by immunoSEQ multiplex PCR, and TCRdb kept only the in-frame ones, dropping some. The sample has 50,000 to 65,000 clones; about 93% are singletons. The sequences come from CD8+ T cells from peripheral blood mononuclear cells, collected in the second trimester of pregnancy. V and J are TRBV28 and TRBJ2-1; weak D call: TRBD2 (6 bases). This receptor was obtained from a female donor with multiple sclerosis, enrolled in a pregnancy study. CDR3 nucleotide sequence: TGTGCCAGCATGAGCGGGTACAATGAGCAGTTCTTC. Translation gives CASMSGYNEQFF.